This record covers a single T cell receptor (beta chain). V lost 5 bases, J lost 5 bases, and 13 bases stayed unmatched. The CDR3 is made up of 17 amino acids. Germline V gene data show CDR1 as MGHDK and CDR2 as SYGVNS. This sample stems from a study of blood T cells in healthy people across ages. Then a second PCR, running about 6 to 12 cycles, was carried out with a sample-barcoded 5' primer and a J-beta primer mix. Each CDR3 protein is one row after TCRdb ran MiXCR on the 5' RACE reads. Here the sample spans about 570,000 distinct CDR3 sequences, about 27% being singletons. The sample was also linked to a second study, of T cells of mothers and their children.

Sequenced sample: blood. This receptor was obtained from a boy aged 2 to 9 in good health. V is TRBV25-1 and J is TRBJ2-2, with TRBD1 identical over 8 bases. The CDR3 spells CASSNRRQGSGTGELFF. The CDR3 coding sequence is TGTGCCAGCAGTAACCGCCGACAGGGGTCGGGTACCGGGGAGCTGTTTTTT.